This T cell receptor beta chain stems from a study of glioma-infiltrating T cells after dendritic cell vaccination (dated by TCRdb to 2015 to 2016). The study in broad terms: The cohort included some 15 glioblastoma patients drawn from Phase I and II dendritic cell vaccination trials, of whom 9 were newly diagnosed and 6 had recurrent disease. In glioblastoma patients vaccinated with dendritic cells, deep sequencing of TCR beta CDR3 regions served to measure the amount of tumor-infiltrating lymphocytes and to compare repertoires between tumor and blood. Autologous tumor lysate-pulsed dendritic cell vaccination was administered to the patients between 2003 and 2012. Survival after dendritic cell vaccination was correlated with TCR sequencing metrics, including TIL content and tumor-blood repertoire overlap. Each patient was given three intradermal dendritic cell vaccine injections, spaced two weeks apart, in the arm below the axilla. The vaccine was prepared from monocyte-derived dendritic cells that were cultured for more than six days with IL-4 and GM-CSF and then pulsed overnight with autologous tumor lysate.

This sample's time point label indicates: after dendritic cell vaccination, including at tumor progression/relapse. Selection of patients required sufficient residual fresh-frozen tumor tissue and over two years of available survival data. An isocitrate dehydrogenase mutation was not carried by any of the glioblastoma patients, although molecular status was otherwise variable. PBMC were collected before vaccination, two weeks after the third vaccination, and at tumor progression if progression occurred. The Qiagen DNeasy Blood extraction Kit was used to extract genomic DNA. Points the paper makes about the study in general: The three-group TCR overlap response model was described as speculative and requiring prospective validation. The cohort was small and heterogeneous, few patients had complete blood and tumor sets, and even fewer had initial-recurrent tumor pairs. No direct relationship between TCR clonality and survival was found, suggesting a diverse polyclonal response may matter. After dendritic cell vaccination, a higher estimated pretreatment TIL content predicted longer time to progression and overall survival.

Using the immunoSEQ assay, TCRB CDR3 regions were amplified from 2 micrograms of genomic DNA, or from all available DNA when less than that was on hand. The multiplex PCR relied on 60 forward primers for TCR V beta segments and 13 reverse primers for J beta segments. Synthetic control templates were spiked into each sample at limiting dilution to estimate reads per starting template. The Illumina HiSeq System generated sequencing reads of 87 bp. In the source study's methods: PCR and sequencing errors were removed by merging closely related sequences with a nearest neighbor algorithm. TCR overlap was defined as the percentage of unique tumor TCR beta sequences that were also found in the peripheral blood of the same patient. TCRdb's version of the immuneACCESS table is confined to in-frame rearrangements and falls short of the full clone set. An unresolved V gene accounts for under half of the shortfall where checked; the remainder is of unknown origin. V and J calls and clone size are given by that table; D and trimming were obtained from the DNA. This sample gives more than 75,000 clones in total; about four fifths of them show up just once. The top ten constitute roughly 6.8% of the sample.

Worth noting for this clone: Its antigen is still unknown. No base qualities exist here, and no much larger clone lies one base off it.

The source was blood, collected after dendritic cell vaccination. This TCR came from a human donor with glioblastoma.

This receptor carries the CDR3 CASSPRSRGEQYF. DNA sequence: TGTGCCAGCAGCCCCAGGAGCAGGGGCGAGCAGTACTTC. The chain was built from TRBV6-5 and TRBJ2-7; the D gene is perhaps TRBD1, from 6 matching bases. V and J lose 6 bases and 6 bases, and a span of 15 bases separates them. The germline V gene supplies CDR1 MNHEY and CDR2 SVGAGI. Spanning cysteine to phenylalanine, the CDR3 consists of 13 amino acids. Only the CDR3 portion is preserved as DNA: 39 bases, with reading frame beginning at the first base.